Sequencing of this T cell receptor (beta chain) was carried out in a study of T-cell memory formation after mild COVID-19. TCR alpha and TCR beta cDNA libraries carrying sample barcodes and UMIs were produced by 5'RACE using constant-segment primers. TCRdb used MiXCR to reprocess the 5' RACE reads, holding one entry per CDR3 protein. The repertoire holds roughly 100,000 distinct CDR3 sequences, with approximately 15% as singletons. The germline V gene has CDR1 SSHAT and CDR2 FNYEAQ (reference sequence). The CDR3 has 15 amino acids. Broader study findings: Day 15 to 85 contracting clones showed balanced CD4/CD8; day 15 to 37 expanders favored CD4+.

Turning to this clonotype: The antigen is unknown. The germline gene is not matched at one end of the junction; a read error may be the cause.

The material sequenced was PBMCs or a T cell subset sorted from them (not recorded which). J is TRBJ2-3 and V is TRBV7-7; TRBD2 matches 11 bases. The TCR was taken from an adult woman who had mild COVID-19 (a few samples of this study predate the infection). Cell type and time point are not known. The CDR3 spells CASSRTSGSTDTQYF. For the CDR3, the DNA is TGTGCTAGCAGCCGGACTAGCGGGAGCACAGATACGCAGTATTTT.